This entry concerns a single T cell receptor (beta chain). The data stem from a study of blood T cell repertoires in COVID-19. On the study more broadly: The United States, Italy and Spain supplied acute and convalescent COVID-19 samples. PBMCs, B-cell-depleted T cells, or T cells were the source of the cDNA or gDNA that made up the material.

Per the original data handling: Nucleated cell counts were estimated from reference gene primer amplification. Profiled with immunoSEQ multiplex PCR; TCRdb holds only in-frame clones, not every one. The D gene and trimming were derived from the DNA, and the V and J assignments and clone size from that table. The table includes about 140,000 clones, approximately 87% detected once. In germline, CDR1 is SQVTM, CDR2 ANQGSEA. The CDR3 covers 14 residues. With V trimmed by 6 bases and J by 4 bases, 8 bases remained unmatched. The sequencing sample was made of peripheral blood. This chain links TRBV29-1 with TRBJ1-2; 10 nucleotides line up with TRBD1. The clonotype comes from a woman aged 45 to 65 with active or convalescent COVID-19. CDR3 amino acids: CSVAGQGEVYGYTF. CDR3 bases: TGCAGCGTCGCCGGACAGGGGGAGGTCTATGGCTACACCTTC.